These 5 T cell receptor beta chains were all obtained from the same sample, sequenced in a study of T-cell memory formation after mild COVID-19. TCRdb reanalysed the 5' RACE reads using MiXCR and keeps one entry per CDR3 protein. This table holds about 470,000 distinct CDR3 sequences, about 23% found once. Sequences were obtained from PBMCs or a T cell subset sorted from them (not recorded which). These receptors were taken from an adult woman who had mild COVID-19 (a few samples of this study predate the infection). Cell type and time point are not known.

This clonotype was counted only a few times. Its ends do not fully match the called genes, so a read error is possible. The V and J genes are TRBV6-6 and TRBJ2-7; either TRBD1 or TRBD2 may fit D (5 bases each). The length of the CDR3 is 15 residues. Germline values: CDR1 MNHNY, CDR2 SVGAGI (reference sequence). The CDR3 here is CASCYRDLINHEQYF. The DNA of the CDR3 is TGTGCCAGCTGTTACCGGGACCTAATAAACCACGAGCAGTACTTC.

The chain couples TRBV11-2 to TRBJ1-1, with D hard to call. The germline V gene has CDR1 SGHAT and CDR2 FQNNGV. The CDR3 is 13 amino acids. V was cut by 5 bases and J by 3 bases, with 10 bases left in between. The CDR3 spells CASSQVRDTEAFF. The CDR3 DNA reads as TGTGCCAGCAGCCAGGTCCGGGACACTGAAGCTTTCTTT. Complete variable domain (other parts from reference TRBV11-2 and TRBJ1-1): EAGVAQSPRYKIIEKRQSVAFWCNPISGHATLYWYQQILGQGPKLLIQFQNNGVVDDSQLPKDRFSAERLKGVDSTLKIQPAKLEDSAVYLCASSQVRDTEAFFGQGTRLTVV.

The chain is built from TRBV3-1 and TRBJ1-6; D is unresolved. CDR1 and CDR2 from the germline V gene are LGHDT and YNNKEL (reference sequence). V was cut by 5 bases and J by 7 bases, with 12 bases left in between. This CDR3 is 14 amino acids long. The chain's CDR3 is CASSGLSGNSPLHF. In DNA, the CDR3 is TGTGCCAGCAGCGGGTTGTCGGGGAATTCACCCCTCCACTTT.

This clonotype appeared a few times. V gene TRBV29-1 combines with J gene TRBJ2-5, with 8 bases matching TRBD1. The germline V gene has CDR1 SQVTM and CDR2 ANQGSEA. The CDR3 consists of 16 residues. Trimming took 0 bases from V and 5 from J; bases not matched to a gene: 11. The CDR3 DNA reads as TGCAGCGTTGAAGATTTAACGGACAGGGTCCTGGAGACCCAGTACTTC. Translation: CSVEDLTDRVLETQYF.

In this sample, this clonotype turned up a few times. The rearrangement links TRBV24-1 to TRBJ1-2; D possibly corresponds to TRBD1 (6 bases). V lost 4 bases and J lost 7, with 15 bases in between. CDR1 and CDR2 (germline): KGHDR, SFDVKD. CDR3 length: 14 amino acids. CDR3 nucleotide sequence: TGTGCCACCAGTGACTACTACAGGGCCGCTGGCTACACCTTC. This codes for CATSDYYRAAGYTF.